The table lists the clone carrying this T cell receptor (beta chain) with a count of one. As handled by the study authors: Amplified reference gene primers provided the basis for estimating nucleated cell counts. Generated by immunoSEQ multiplex PCR, the TCRdb table keeps only in-frame clones and is missing some. Clone size and the V and J calls come from that table; the DNA yielded D and trimming. The sample yields some 140,000 clones, approximately 84% seen once. The source of the sample is a study of blood T cell repertoires in COVID-19. The CDR3 covers 14 residues. Trimming took off 8 bases at V and 7 bases at J, with 20 bases between the two ends. In germline, CDR1 is WSHSY, CDR2 SAAADI.

J is TRBJ2-5 and V is TRBV10-2; D is possibly TRBD2 (5 bases). The sample comprised peripheral blood. This TCR came from a woman older than 75 with acute or convalescent COVID-19. The CDR3 DNA follows: TGCGCCAGCTCCCAAACCGAGGGTTTTGGGACCCAGTACTTC. Protein sequence: CASSQTEGFGTQYF.